The T cell receptor beta chain described here comes from a study of shared clonotypes between healthy human individuals. Here immunoSEQ multiplex PCR was the method, and the copy in TCRdb shows in-frame clones only, minus some. Of under 2.5 million clones listed, approximately 90% are singletons. V lost 0 bases to trimming and J lost 2 bases; unmatched junction nucleotides: 0. This CDR3 region has 15 residues. Germline CDR1 KGHSH, CDR2 LQKENI. As concerns this clone: Its matching antigen is unknown. This same CDR3 is encoded by further DNA sequences in the sample.

The healthy adult donors were HIV-negative and reported no recent acute infections or vaccinations. Everyone who donated was a Caucasian adult who lived in Nashville, Tennessee. Broader study findings: Larger estimated richness was generally seen in naive subsets than in memory subsets.

The sequence was obtained from a man in his late teens or twenties in good health. Some clones in this sample may be carry-over from other donors' samples. What was sequenced was naive CD4+ T cells from PBMCs. The subset was: CD45RA+ positively selected. V is TRBV18 and J is TRBJ1-3, with 8 nucleotides matching TRBD1. As DNA, the CDR3 is TGTGCCAGCTCACCACCGACAGGGGCTGGAAACACCATATATTTT. It translates to CASSPPTGAGNTIYF.